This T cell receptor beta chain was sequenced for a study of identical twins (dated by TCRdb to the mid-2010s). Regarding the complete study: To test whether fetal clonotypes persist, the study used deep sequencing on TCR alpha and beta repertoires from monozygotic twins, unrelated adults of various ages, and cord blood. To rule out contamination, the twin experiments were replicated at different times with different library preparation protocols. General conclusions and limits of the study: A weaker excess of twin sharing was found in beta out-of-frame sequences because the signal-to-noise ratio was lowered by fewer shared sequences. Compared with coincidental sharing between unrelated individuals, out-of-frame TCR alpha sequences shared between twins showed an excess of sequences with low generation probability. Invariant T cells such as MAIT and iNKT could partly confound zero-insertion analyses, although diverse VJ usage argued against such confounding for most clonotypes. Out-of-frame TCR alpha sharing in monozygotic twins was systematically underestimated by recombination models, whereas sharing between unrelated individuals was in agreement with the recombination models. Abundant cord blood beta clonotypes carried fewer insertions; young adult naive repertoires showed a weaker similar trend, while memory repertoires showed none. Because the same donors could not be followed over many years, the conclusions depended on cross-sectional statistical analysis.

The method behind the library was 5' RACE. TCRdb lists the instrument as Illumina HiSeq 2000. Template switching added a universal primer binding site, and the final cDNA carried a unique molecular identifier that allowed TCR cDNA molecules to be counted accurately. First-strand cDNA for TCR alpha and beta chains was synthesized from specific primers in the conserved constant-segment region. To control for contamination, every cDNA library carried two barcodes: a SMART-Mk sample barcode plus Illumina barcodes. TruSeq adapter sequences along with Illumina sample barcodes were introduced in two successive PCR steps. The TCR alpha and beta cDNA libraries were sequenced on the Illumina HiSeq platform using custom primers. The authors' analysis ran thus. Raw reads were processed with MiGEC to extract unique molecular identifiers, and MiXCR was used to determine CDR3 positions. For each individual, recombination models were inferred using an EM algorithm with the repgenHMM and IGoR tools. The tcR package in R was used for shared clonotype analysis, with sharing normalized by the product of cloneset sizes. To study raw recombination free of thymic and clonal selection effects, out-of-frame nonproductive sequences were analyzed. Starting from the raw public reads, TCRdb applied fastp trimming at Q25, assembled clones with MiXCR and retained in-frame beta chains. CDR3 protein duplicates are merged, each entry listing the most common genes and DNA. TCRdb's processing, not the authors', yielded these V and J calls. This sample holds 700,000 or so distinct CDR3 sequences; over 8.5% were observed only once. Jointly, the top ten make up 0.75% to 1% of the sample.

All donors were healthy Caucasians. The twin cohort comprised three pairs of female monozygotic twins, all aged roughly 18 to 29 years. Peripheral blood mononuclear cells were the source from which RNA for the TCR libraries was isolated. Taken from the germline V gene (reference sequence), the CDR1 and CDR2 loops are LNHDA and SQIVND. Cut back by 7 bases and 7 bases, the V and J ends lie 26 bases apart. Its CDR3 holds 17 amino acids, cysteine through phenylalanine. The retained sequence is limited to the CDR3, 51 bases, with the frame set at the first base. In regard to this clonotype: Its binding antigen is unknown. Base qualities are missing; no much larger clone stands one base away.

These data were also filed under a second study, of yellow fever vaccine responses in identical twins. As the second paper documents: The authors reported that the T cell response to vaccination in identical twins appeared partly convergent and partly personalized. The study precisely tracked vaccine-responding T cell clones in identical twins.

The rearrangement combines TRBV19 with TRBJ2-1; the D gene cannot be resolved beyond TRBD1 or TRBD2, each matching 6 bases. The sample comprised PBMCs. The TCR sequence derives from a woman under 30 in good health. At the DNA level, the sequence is TGTGCCAGTACCCCGACCCGTGGGGGGCTTGGAGTGAATGAGCAGTTCTTC. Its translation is CASTPTRGGLGVNEQFF. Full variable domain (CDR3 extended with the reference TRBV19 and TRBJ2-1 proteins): DGGITQSPKYLFRKEGQNVTLSCEQNLNHDAMYWYRQDPGQGLRLIYYSQIVNDFQKGDIAEGYSVSREKKESFPLTVTSAQKNPTAFYLCASTPTRGGLGVNEQFFGPGTRLTVL.